This TCR beta chain was recovered during a study of blood T cells in healthy people across ages. Whole-study results and caveats: Lack of knowledge of donor CMV status possibly confounded expanded clonotype changes.

PCR was performed a second time for about 7 to 12 cycles using a sample-barcoded 5' primer and a J-beta primer mix. TCRdb redid the calling of the 5' RACE reads with MiXCR, one entry per CDR3 protein. In the table there are about 680,000 distinct CDR3 sequences, 45% to 50% of which are singletons. Details on this clonotype: Its target is not known.

The clonotype was recovered from a woman aged 55 to 70 in good health. Source material: blood.

CDR3 sequence (DNA): TGTGCCAGCAGGCCGACTAGCACAGATACGCAGTATTTT. Translation gives CASRPTSTDTQYF. J is TRBJ2-3 and V is TRBV11-2; D ambiguous. The V and J ends lost 6 bases and 0 bases respectively, with 7 bases between them. Germline loops: CDR1 SGHAT, CDR2 FQNNGV. This CDR3 comprises 13 residues. The complete variable domain, with remaining parts taken from reference TRBV11-2 and TRBJ2-3, reads EAGVAQSPRYKIIEKRQSVAFWCNPISGHATLYWYQQILGQGPKLLIQFQNNGVVDDSQLPKDRFSAERLKGVDSTLKIQPAKLEDSAVYLCASRPTSTDTQYFGPGTRLTVL.